The 4 T cell receptor beta chains below were found in one sample sequenced in a study of blood T cell repertoires in COVID-19. TCRdb's table, derived via immunoSEQ multiplex PCR, lists solely in-frame clones and lacks some. The sample has 120,000 to 150,000 clones; around nine tenths are singletons. The sample consisted of peripheral blood. Receptor source: a woman in her fifties or sixties with active or convalescent COVID-19.

The gene calls are TRBV12-5 and TRBJ1-1; TRBD1 matches at 12 bases. The CDR3 extends over 15 amino acids. In germline, CDR1 is LGHNT, CDR2 FRNRAP. After removal of 5 bases from V and 2 bases from J, the junction contained 3 bases not matched to a gene. CDR3 in amino acids: CASGPGQGANTEAFF. DNA for the CDR3: TGTGCTAGTGGTCCGGGACAGGGGGCTAACACTGAAGCTTTCTTT.

This clone came up a few times. The chain combines TRBV29-1 with TRBJ1-1; TRBD1 is a possible D gene (6 bases). The germline CDR1 and CDR2 sequences are SQVTM and ANQGSEA. This CDR3 has 14 residues. V lost 7 bases and J 4 bases, leaving 19 bases between the germline ends. CDR3 protein: CSGNRVGIITEAFF. In DNA form, the CDR3 reads TGCAGCGGTAACAGGGTTGGGATCATCACTGAAGCTTTCTTT.

This chain links TRBV15 with TRBJ1-1; no clear D gene. Trimming removed 0 bases from V and 0 bases from J, with 11 bases in between. Germline V gives CDR1 LNHNV, CDR2 YYDKDF (reference sequence). The CDR3 is 16 amino acids. CDR3 protein: CATSREILRMNTEAFF. The CDR3 DNA reads as TGTGCCACCAGCAGAGAGATACTGAGGATGAACACTGAAGCTTTCTTT.

The chain employs TRBV7-8 and TRBJ1-1; D is perhaps TRBD1 (5 bases). CDR1 SGHVS and CDR2 FQNEAQ come from the germline V gene. Trimming left V 5 bases short and J 1 base short, with 8 bases between. The CDR3 is 13 amino acids. The chain's CDR3 is CASSVQGNTEAFF. Written as DNA, the CDR3 is TGTGCCAGCAGCGTTCAGGGGAACACTGAAGCTTTCTTT.